The 14 T cell receptor beta chains reported below all come from one sample, sequenced in a study of cytomegalovirus exposure and HLA in healthy donors. PCR employed 60 Vbeta and 13 Jbeta primers. The data were produced by immunoSEQ multiplex PCR, yet TCRdb's version contains in-frame clones alone and is incomplete. The repertoire has more than 150,000 clones, around 79% of them found once; the top ten carry 11% to 15%. The source material was PBMCs. The receptor set was obtained from a man over 45 in good health and CMV-seropositive.

The V and J genes are TRBV9 and TRBJ2-3; 8 nucleotides align to TRBD1. With 0 bases clipped from V and 6 bases from J, the junction kept 12 bases outside the gene matches. This CDR3 is 17 amino acids long. Germline CDR1 is SGDLS and CDR2 is YYNGEE. CDR3: CASSVVGQGMEGDTQYF. CDR3 in DNA: TGTGCCAGCAGCGTAGTTGGACAGGGCATGGAAGGGGATACGCAGTATTTT.

This chain uses TRBV12-2 with TRBJ1-1; the tabulated D call, TRBD1, remains unverified against the DNA. TRBV12-2 is a pseudogene locus. The CDR3 length is 19 residues. Here the CDR3 DNA reads TGTGCAAGTCGCTACAGAGTCACAGGGGGCAACAACTTGAACACTGAAGCTTTCTTT. Protein sequence: CASRYRVTGGNNLNTEAFF.

The chain uses TRBV11-2 and TRBJ1-5; D possibly corresponds to TRBD1 (5 bases). CDR1 is SGHAT and CDR2 is FQNNGV in the germline V gene. CDR3 length: 14 amino acids. V was clipped by 5 bases and J by 6 bases, with 14 bases between them. The CDR3 DNA follows: TGTGCCAGCAGCCCCGGGGGGGTTTCTCAGCCCCAGCATTTT. Protein sequence: CASSPGGVSQPQHF.

This chain connects TRBV18 to TRBJ1-5, with D unresolved. The CDR3 length is 14 residues. The germline CDR1 and CDR2 sequences are KGHSH and LQKENI. V was pared by 3 bases and J by 0 bases, with 6 bases between. CDR3 DNA: TGTGCCAGCTCACCGGCAGTTAGCAATCAGCCCCAGCATTTT. It codes for CASSPAVSNQPQHF.

About this clone: Other DNA sequences within the sample encode an identical CDR3. J is TRBJ2-7 and V is TRBV2; TRBD1 matches at 9 bases. The CDR3 contains 15 residues. Germline lookup yields CDR1 SNHLY and CDR2 FYNNEI. V gave up 6 bases and J gave up 3 bases; unmatched junction bases: 9. The CDR3 here is CASRAWDRADYEQYV. In nucleotides, the CDR3 is TGTGCCAGCAGAGCTTGGGACAGGGCAGACTACGAGCAGTACGTC.

V is TRBV10-2 and J is TRBJ1-2; D possibly corresponds to TRBD1 (5 bases). Trimming removed 1 base from V and 7 bases from J, with 13 bases in between. In germline, CDR1 is WSHSY, CDR2 SAAADI. The CDR3 sequence is 14 residues long. CDR3 DNA: TGCGCCAGCAGTGAGTTCGACAAAGGGGTTGGCTACACCTTC. Protein: CASSEFDKGVGYTF.

This clone showed up just a few times. V usage is TRBV7-2 and J usage is TRBJ2-5; D perhaps matches TRBD1 (7 bases). Trimming pared 7 bases from V and 1 base from J, leaving 16 bases between. The CDR3 loop spans 15 amino acids. CDR1 SGHTA and CDR2 FQGNSA come from the germline V gene. The CDR3 DNA follows: TGTGCCAGCACCCCAGGGGGAGGTGGCCAAGAGACCCAGTACTTC. The encoded protein is CASTPGGGGQETQYF.

CDR3 amino acids: CASSQDPVAVYGYTF. The CDR3 DNA sequence: TGCGCCAGCAGCCAAGATCCCGTGGCAGTTTATGGCTACACCTTC. The rearrangement links TRBV4-3 to TRBJ1-2; D remains ambiguous. The length of the CDR3 is 15 residues. Germline CDR1 LGHNA, CDR2 YSLEER. Trimming took off 0 bases at V and 5 bases at J, with 13 bases between the two ends.

V and J are TRBV7-9 and TRBJ2-3, with a tentative D call TRBD1 (6 bases). CDR3 length: 16 amino acids. CDR1 is SEHNR and CDR2 is FQNEAQ in the germline V gene (reference sequence). V lost 3 bases and J lost 2, with 15 bases in between. CDR3 bases: TGTGCCAGCAGCTTTAATCCCAGGGGAAACACAGATACGCAGTATTTT. It encodes CASSFNPRGNTDTQYF.

The chain links TRBV27 to TRBJ2-7; 9 bases match TRBD1. CDR3 length equals 15 residues. Per germline, CDR1 MNHEY and CDR2 SMNVEV (reference sequence). Trimming cost V 5 bases and J 2 bases; bases outside gene matches: 7. The CDR3 DNA follows: TGTGCCAGCAGTACTGCAAACAGGGGGCCCTACGAGCAGTACTTC. This gives the protein CASSTANRGPYEQYF.

This chain links TRBV7-8 with TRBJ2-2, with TRBD1 identical over 7 bases. Per germline, CDR1 SGHVS and CDR2 FQNEAQ. The CDR3 runs 15 residues. The trim removed 2 bases at V and 1 base at J, leaving 1 base unmatched. In DNA, the CDR3 is TGTGCCAGCAGCTTAAACAGGGGGAACACCGGGGAGCTGTTTTTT. It codes for CASSLNRGNTGELFF. Combining the CDR3 with reference TRBV7-8 and TRBJ2-2 gives the whole variable domain GAGVSQSPRYKVAKRGQDVALRCDPISGHVSLFWYQQALGQGPEFLTYFQNEAQLDKSGLPSDRFFAERPEGSVSTLKIQRTQQEDSAVYLCASSLNRGNTGELFFGEGSRLTVL.

J is TRBJ1-1 and V is TRBV7-8; possibly TRBD1 for D (5 bases). CDR1 is SGHVS and CDR2 is FQNEAQ in the germline V gene. This CDR3 is built from 13 residues. Trimming took 10 bases from V and 2 from J, leaving 14 bases between them. The CDR3 spells CAKAGQGNTEAFF. For the CDR3, the DNA is TGTGCCAAAGCCGGGCAGGGAAACACTGAAGCTTTCTTT.

V and J are TRBV2 and TRBJ2-3; D possibly corresponds to TRBD2 (5 bases). The V end was cut by 6 bases, the J end by 6 bases, with 19 bases between. The CDR3 is 15 amino acids. In germline, CDR1 is SNHLY, CDR2 FYNNEI. The CDR3 sequence is CASSPTSAERDTQYF. As DNA, the CDR3 is TGTGCCAGCAGCCCAACTAGTGCCGAACGGGATACGCAGTATTTT.

This chain uses TRBV5-5 with TRBJ2-1, with 9 bases aligning to TRBD1. The CDR3 has 18 residues. With V trimmed by 4 bases and J by 8 bases, 19 bases remained unmatched. Germline V gene lookup returns CDR1 SGHKS and CDR2 YYEKEE (reference sequence). As DNA, the CDR3 is TGTGCCAGCAGCCTACTCTTTCCGGGACAGGGAACGGGGGATGAGCAGTTCTTC. Protein: CASSLLFPGQGTGDEQFF.